These T cell receptor beta chains were read from a single sample in a study of blood T cell repertoires in COVID-19. Repertoires were generated with immunoSEQ multiplex PCR, while TCRdb's copy carries only in-frame clones and drops some. The sample lists more than 150,000 clones; around four fifths were seen once. The sample comprised PBMCs or T cells enriched from blood (not recorded which). These receptors all stem from a woman in her fifties or sixties who had recovered from COVID-19. CDR3s include the opening cysteine and the closing phenylalanine or tryptophan. A D gene is named only where the DNA matches it firmly. Clone size, where shown, is once, few, many, or a class for clones that have expanded.

V	D	J	size	CDR3	DNA
TRBV9	TRBD2	TRBJ2-7	-	CASSAGLVYEQYF	TGTGCCAGCAGCGCGGGACTAGTCTACGAGCAGTACTTC
TRBV6-5	TRBD1	TRBJ1-6	-	CASSSRDRDNSPLHF	TGTGCCAGCAGTTCCCGGGACAGAGATAATTCACCCCTCCACTTT
TRBV6-5	-	TRBJ2-1	-	CASRLQTYNEQFF	TGTGCCAGCAGGTTACAGACCTACAATGAGCAGTTCTTC
TRBV12-3/TRBV12-4	TRBD1	TRBJ1-2	-	CASSRTGAGYTF	TGTGCCAGCAGTCGGACAGGGGCTGGCTACACCTTT
TRBV4-2	-	TRBJ1-1	-	CASIPTTGGWTEAFF	TGTGCCAGCATCCCCACGACAGGCGGATGGACTGAAGCTTTCTTT
TRBV6-1	TRBD2	TRBJ2-1	few	CASSETSGRAFNNEQFF	TGTGCCAGCAGTGAAACTAGCGGGAGGGCCTTCAACAATGAGCAGTTCTTC
TRBV2	TRBD1	TRBJ1-4	-	CASRPQGAPNEKLFF	TGTGCCAGCAGACCACAGGGGGCGCCTAATGAAAAACTGTTTTTT
TRBV4-1	-	TRBJ2-1	few	CASSQSRNEQFF	TGCGCCAGCAGCCAATCGAGGAATGAGCAGTTCTTC
TRBV28	-	TRBJ1-1	-	CASSRQVLYTEAFF	TGTGCCAGCAGTCGACAGGTCCTCTACACTGAAGCTTTCTTT
TRBV4-2	TRBD2	TRBJ2-3	-	CASSQDRGTITDTQYF	TGTGCCAGCAGCCAAGATCGGGGGACTATCACAGATACGCAGTATTTT
TRBV4-1	TRBD1	TRBJ1-5	few	CASSQAIIQGTNQPQHF	TGCGCCAGCAGCCAAGCAATAATACAGGGGACTAATCAGCCCCAGCATTTT
TRBV5-6	-	TRBJ1-5	-	CASSFGRNQPQHF	TGTGCCAGCAGCTTCGGCAGGAATCAGCCCCAGCATTTT
TRBV6-1	-	TRBJ2-7	-	CASSSRGSNYEQYF	TGTGCCAGCAGTTCCCGCGGCTCAAACTACGAGCAGTACTTC
TRBV10-3	TRBD1	TRBJ1-6	-	CAISKDRGESPLHF	TGTGCCATCAGTAAGGACAGGGGAGAGTCACCCCTCCACTTT
TRBV10-3	-	TRBJ1-4	-	CAISDGRDEKLFF	TGTGCCATCAGTGATGGGAGAGATGAAAAACTGTTTTTT
TRBV11-2	-	TRBJ2-3	-	CASSFTTGSSSGDTQYF	TGTGCCAGCAGCTTCACTACCGGGTCCTCAAGCGGCGATACGCAGTATTTT
TRBV28	TRBD1	TRBJ2-7	-	CASRDGTGIPYEQYF	TGTGCCAGCAGGGACGGGACAGGGATACCCTACGAGCAGTACTTC
TRBV2	-	TRBJ2-1	-	CASSETPGGGEQFF	TGTGCCAGCAGTGAGACTCCTGGAGGGGGCGAGCAGTTCTTC
TRBV19	-	TRBJ2-3	-	CASSEQTTDTQYF	TGTGCCAGTTCCGAACAGACCACAGATACGCAGTATTTT
TRBV7-2	-	TRBJ2-4	few	CASSSLAVIAKNIQYF	TGTGCCAGCAGTTCCTTAGCGGTAATAGCCAAAAACATTCAGTACTTC
TRBV15	-	TRBJ1-3	-	CATSRGDAGSGNTIYF	TGTGCCACCAGCAGAGGCGATGCAGGGTCTGGAAACACCATATATTTT
TRBV27	-	TRBJ2-5	-	CASSLSKAEETQYF	TGTGCCAGCAGTTTATCCAAAGCCGAAGAGACCCAGTACTTC
TRBV5-1	-	TRBJ1-5	-	CASSLAGAKGQPQHF	TGCGCCAGCAGCTTGGCCGGCGCTAAGGGGCAGCCCCAGCATTTT
TRBV6-5	-	TRBJ2-1	-	CASSYTYPGYEQFF	TGTGCCAGCAGTTATACGTACCCGGGTTATGAGCAGTTCTTC
TRBV19	-	TRBJ1-4	-	CASSIGEGTNEKLFF	TGTGCCAGTAGTATAGGAGAGGGCACTAATGAAAAACTGTTTTTT